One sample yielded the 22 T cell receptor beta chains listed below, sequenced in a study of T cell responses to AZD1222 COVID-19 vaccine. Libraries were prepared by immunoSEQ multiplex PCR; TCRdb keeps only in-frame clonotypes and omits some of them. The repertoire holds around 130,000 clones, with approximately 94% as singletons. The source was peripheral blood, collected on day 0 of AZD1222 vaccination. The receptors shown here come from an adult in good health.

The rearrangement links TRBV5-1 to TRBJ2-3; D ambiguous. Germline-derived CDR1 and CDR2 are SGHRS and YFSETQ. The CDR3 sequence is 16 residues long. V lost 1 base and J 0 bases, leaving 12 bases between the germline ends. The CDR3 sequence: CASSLQQSPSTDTQYF. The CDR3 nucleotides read TGCGCCAGCAGCTTGCAACAGAGCCCTAGCACAGATACGCAGTATTTT.

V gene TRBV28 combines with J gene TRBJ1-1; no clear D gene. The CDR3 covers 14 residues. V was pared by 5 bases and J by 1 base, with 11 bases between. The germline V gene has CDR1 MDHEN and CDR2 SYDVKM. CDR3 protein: CASSQSWANTEAFF. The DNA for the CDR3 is TGTGCCAGCAGTCAGAGTTGGGCGAACACTGAAGCTTTCTTT.

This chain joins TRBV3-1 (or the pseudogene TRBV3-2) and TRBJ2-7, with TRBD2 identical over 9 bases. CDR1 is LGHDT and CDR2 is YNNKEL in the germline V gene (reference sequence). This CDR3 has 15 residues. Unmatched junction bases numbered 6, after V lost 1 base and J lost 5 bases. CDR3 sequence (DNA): TGTGCCAGCAGCCAAGTAGCGGGAGAAGCCGACGAGCAGTACTTC. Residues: CASSQVAGEADEQYF.

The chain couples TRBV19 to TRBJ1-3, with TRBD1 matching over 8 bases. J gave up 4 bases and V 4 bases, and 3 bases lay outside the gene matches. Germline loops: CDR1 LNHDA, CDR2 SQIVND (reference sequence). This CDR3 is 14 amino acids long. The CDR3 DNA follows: TGTGCCAGTAGTACGCGGGACAGGGGAAACACCATATATTTT. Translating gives CASSTRDRGNTIYF.

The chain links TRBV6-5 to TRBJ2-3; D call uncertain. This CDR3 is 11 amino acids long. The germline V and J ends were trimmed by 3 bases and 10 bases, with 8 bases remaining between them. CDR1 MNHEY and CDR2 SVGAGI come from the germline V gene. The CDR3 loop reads CASSYGPSQYF. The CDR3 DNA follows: TGTGCCAGCAGTTATGGACCGTCGCAGTATTTT.

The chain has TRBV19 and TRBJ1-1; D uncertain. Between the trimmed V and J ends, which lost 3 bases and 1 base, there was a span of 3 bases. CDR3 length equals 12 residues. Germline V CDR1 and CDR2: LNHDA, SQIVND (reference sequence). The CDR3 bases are TGTGCCAGTAGTATCCAGAACACTGAAGCTTTCTTT. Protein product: CASSIQNTEAFF.

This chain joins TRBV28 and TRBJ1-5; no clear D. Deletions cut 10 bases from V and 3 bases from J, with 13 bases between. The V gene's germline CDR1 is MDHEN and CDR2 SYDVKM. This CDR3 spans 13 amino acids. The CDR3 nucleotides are TGTGCCACCCTAAGGGCGTACAATCAGCCCCAGCATTTT. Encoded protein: CATLRAYNQPQHF.

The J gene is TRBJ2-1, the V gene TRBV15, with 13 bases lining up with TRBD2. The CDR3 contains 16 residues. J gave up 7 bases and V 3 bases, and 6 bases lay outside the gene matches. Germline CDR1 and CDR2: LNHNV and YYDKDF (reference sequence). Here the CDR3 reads CATSRSRTSGSNEQFF. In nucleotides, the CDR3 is TGTGCCACCAGCAGGTCAAGGACTAGCGGGAGTAATGAGCAGTTCTTC.

The CDR3 DNA follows: TGTGCCAGCAGCTTGGGGGCGGGGGCAAGAGTTCAGCCCCAGCATTTT. Its protein is CASSLGAGARVQPQHF. The J gene is TRBJ1-5, the V gene TRBV5-8, with D perhaps TRBD1 (6 bases). Germline V gene lookup returns CDR1 SGHTS and CDR2 YDEGEE. The CDR3 is 16 amino acids. The ends were cut back, 0 bases at V and 6 bases at J, with 16 bases in the middle.

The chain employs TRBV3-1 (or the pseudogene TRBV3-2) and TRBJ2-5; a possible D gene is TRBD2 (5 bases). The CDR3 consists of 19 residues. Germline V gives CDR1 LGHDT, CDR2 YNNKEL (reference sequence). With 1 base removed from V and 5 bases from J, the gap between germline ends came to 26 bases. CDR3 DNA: TGTGCCAGCAGCCAAGGTAAAGAAGCAAGCCTAGCACATAGGGAGACCCAGTACTTC. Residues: CASSQGKEASLAHRETQYF.

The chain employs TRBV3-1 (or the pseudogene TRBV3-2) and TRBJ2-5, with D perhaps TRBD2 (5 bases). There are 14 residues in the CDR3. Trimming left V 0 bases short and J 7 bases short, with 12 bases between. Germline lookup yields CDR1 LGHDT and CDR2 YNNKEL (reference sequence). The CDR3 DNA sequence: TGTGCCAGCAGCCAAGATAGCGCCTGGGGGACCCAGTACTTC. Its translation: CASSQDSAWGTQYF.

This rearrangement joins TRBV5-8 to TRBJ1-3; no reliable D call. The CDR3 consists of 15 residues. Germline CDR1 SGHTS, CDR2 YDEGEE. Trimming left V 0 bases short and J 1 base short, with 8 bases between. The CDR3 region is CASSLDRVSGNTIYF. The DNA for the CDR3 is TGTGCCAGCAGCTTGGATCGGGTGTCTGGAAACACCATATATTTT.

The CDR3 DNA reads as TGTGCCAGCAGCCTTTCGGGTTCCTTAGGGGAGACCCAGTACTTC. As protein: CASSLSGSLGETQYF. This chain connects TRBV3-1 (or the pseudogene TRBV3-2) to TRBJ2-5; D call uncertain. The CDR3 runs to 15 residues. CDR1 LGHDT and CDR2 YNNKEL come from the germline V gene (reference sequence). Trimming took off 4 bases at V and 5 bases at J, with 17 bases between the two ends.

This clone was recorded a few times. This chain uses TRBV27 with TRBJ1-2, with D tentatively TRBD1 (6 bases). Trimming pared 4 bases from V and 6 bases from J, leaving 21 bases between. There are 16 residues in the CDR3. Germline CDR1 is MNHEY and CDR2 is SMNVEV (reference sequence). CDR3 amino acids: CASSSPSEGGRNGYTF. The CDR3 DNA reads TGTGCCAGCAGTTCCCCTTCCGAAGGGGGTCGTAATGGCTACACCTTC.

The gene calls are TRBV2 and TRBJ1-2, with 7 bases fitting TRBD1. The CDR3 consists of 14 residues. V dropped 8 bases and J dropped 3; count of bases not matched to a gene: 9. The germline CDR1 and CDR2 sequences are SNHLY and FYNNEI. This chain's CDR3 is CASGVEGGHYGYTF. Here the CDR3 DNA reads TGTGCCAGCGGTGTTGAAGGGGGCCACTATGGCTACACCTTC.

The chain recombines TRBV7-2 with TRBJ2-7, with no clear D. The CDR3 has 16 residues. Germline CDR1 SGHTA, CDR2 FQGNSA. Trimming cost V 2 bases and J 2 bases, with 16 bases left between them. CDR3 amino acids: CASSLNSPQNTYEQYF. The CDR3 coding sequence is TGTGCCAGCAGCTTAAATTCTCCCCAAAACACCTACGAGCAGTACTTC.

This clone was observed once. The DNA for the CDR3 is TGCGCCAGCAGCCAAGGGTGGGACAAGAACACTGAAGCTTTCTTT. This gives the protein CASSQGWDKNTEAFF. The chain employs TRBV4-1 and TRBJ1-1; possible D gene TRBD1, 6 bases. CDR3 length equals 15 residues. Germline lookup yields CDR1 MGHRA and CDR2 YSYEKL. The ends were cut back, 1 base at V and 1 base at J, with 10 bases in the middle.

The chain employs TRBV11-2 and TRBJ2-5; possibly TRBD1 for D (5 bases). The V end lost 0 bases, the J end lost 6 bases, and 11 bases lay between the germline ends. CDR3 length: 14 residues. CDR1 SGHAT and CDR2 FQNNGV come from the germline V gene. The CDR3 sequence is CASSLDRVGKTQYF. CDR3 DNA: TGTGCCAGCAGCTTAGACAGGGTGGGGAAGACCCAGTACTTC.

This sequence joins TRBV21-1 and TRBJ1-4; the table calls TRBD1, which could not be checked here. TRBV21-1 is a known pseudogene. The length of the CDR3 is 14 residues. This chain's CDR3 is CASSPDRGNEKLFF. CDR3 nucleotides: TGTGCCAGCAGCCCGGACAGGGGTAATGAAAAACTGTTTTTT.

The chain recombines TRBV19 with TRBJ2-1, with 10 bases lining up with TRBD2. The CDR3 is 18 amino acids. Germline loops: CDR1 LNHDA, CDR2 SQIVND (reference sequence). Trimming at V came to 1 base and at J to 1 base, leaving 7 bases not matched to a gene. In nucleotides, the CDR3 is TGTGCCAGTAGTATAGGACGTCTAGCGGGAGCGTCCTACAATGAGCAGTTCTTC. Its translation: CASSIGRLAGASYNEQFF.

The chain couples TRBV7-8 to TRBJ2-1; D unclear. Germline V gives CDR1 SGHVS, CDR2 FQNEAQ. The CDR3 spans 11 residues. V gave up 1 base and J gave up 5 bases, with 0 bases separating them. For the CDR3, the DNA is TGTGCCAGCAGCTTAGACAATGAGCAGTTCTTC. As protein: CASSLDNEQFF.

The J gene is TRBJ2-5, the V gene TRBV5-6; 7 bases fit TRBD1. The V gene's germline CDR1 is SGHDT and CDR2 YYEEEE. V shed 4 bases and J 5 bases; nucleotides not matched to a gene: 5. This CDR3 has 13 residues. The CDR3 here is CASSVTGVETQYF. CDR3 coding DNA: TGTGCCAGCAGCGTTACAGGGGTGGAGACCCAGTACTTC.